This TCR beta chain appears in the sequencing data of a study of CD8 T cells in ankylosing spondylitis. At least ten counts were recorded for this clonotype. Its matching antigen is unknown. Quantitative 5'-RACE with molecular barcodes generated TCR beta libraries. TCRdb re-analysed the 5' RACE reads in MiXCR, keeping a single row per CDR3 protein. The sample records fewer than 250,000 distinct CDR3 sequences, under 12% being singletons. The study's findings and limits: It was reported that disease-linked clones were significantly enriched in matched ankylosing spondylitis synovial fluid. Earlier reports found some motif variants in synovial fluid and blood in reactive arthritis. Disease-linked clones bore a CD8+ phenotype and were relatively rare in peripheral blood.

Trimming cost V 3 bases and J 5 bases, with 8 bases left between them. CDR3 length: 13 amino acids. The V gene's germline CDR1 is LGHDT and CDR2 YNNKEL (reference sequence). The TCR was taken from a male donor with ankylosing spondylitis or in good health (not recorded which). Sequenced: blood, either unsorted or a sorted T cell fraction (not recorded which). The chain links TRBV3-1 to TRBJ1-5; D unresolved. The CDR3 is CASSQTRDQPQHF. The CDR3 DNA reads TGTGCCAGCAGCCAGACTCGGGATCAGCCCCAGCATTTT.